These T cell receptor beta chains were read from a single sample in a study of identical twins. Each CDR3 protein gets one entry after TCRdb re-called the 5' RACE reads with MiXCR. The sample has about 900,000 distinct CDR3 sequences; roughly an eighth are singletons. The data also belong to a second study, concerning yellow fever vaccine responses in identical twins.

The material sequenced was PBMCs. The receptors originated from a woman under 30 in good health. Each CDR3 is given with its conserved first and last residue. The order of the fields is CDR3 length, J gene, D gene, clone size, V gene, CDR3 protein, CDR3 DNA. The D gene is left open where the match is weak. Clone size is not always given. Where it is, it says once, few, many or a class for expanded clones.

length: 12
J: TRBJ2-7
D: .
size: few
V: TRBV6-2/TRBV6-3
CDR3: CASSPWESEQYF
DNA: TGTGCCAGCAGCCCCTGGGAGTCCGAGCAGTACTTC

length: 20
J: TRBJ2-2
D: TRBD2
size: .
V: TRBV11-2
CDR3: CASSKGTSGSLGGNTGELFF
DNA: TGTGCCAGCAGCAAGGGGACTAGCGGTTCCCTAGGGGGCAACACCGGGGAGCTGTTTTTT

length: 14
J: TRBJ2-7
D: .
size: few
V: TRBV25-1
CDR3: CASSKEGRTYEQYF
DNA: TGTGCCAGCAGTAAGGAGGGCAGGACCTACGAGCAGTACTTC

length: 14
J: TRBJ2-2
D: .
size: .
V: TRBV18
CDR3: CASPGDSYTGELFF
DNA: TGTGCCAGCCCGGGGGACAGCTACACCGGGGAGCTGTTTTTT

length: 16
J: TRBJ1-5
D: TRBD1
size: many
V: TRBV28
CDR3: CASSFFGTALNQPQHF
DNA: TGTGCCAGCAGTTTCTTTGGGACAGCCCTCAATCAGCCCCAGCATTTT

length: 15
J: TRBJ2-5
D: TRBD1
size: many
V: TRBV20-1
CDR3: CSARDYRDRAETQYF
DNA: TGCAGTGCTAGAGATTACCGGGACAGGGCGGAGACCCAGTACTTC

length: 12
J: TRBJ2-1
D: .
size: few
V: TRBV19
CDR3: CASSGQYNEQFF
DNA: TGTGCCAGTAGTGGACAGTACAATGAGCAGTTCTTC

length: 13
J: TRBJ2-1
D: .
size: .
V: TRBV11-3
CDR3: CASSLGPWNEQFF
DNA: TGTGCCAGCAGCTTGGGACCTTGGAATGAGCAGTTCTTC

length: 15
J: TRBJ1-1
D: .
size: few
V: TRBV10-3
CDR3: CAISESTMISTEAFF
DNA: TGTGCCATCAGTGAGTCGACTATGATTTCCACTGAAGCTTTCTTT

length: 14
J: TRBJ2-1
D: TRBD2
size: .
V: TRBV29-1
CDR3: CSVDRPGGGNEQFF
DNA: TGCAGCGTCGACCGGCCCGGGGGGGGGAATGAGCAGTTCTTC

length: 14
J: TRBJ2-7
D: .
size: few
V: TRBV28
CDR3: CATRKQGHSYEQYF
DNA: TGTGCCACCCGGAAGCAGGGGCACTCGTACGAGCAGTACTTC

length: 16
J: TRBJ2-2
D: TRBD2
size: .
V: TRBV11-2
CDR3: CASSDPEASGTGELFF
DNA: TGTGCCAGCAGCGACCCGGAGGCTAGCGGCACCGGGGAGCTGTTTTTT

length: 14
J: TRBJ1-5
D: TRBD1
size: few
V: TRBV20-1
CDR3: CSASGTGGNQPQHF
DNA: TGCAGTGCTAGTGGGACAGGGGGCAACCAGCCCCAGCATTTT